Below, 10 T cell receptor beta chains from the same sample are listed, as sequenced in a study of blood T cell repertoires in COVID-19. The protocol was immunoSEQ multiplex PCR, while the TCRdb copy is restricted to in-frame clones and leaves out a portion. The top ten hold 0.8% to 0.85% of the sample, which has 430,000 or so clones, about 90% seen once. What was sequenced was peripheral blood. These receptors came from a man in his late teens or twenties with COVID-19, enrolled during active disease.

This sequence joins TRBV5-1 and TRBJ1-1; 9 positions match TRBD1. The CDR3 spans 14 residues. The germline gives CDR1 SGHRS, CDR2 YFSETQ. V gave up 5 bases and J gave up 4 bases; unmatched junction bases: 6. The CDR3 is CASRKGGQGTEAFF. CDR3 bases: TGCGCCAGCAGGAAAGGGGGACAGGGCACTGAAGCTTTCTTT.

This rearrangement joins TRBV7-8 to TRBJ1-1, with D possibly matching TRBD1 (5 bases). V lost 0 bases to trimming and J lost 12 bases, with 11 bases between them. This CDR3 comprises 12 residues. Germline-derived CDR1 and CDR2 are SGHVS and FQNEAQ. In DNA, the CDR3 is TGTGCCAGCAGCTTAGCGTCGGGGGGGACTTTCTTT. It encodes CASSLASGGTFF.

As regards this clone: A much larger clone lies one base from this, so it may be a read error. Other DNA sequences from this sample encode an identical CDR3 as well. The CDR3 DNA is TGTGCCAGCAGTGAAACTAGCGGGGGGGCAGATACGCAGTATTTT. Translated: CASSETSGGADTQYF. This sequence joins TRBV6-1 and TRBJ2-3, with 13 positions matching TRBD2. Germline V CDR1 and CDR2: MNHNS, SASEGT. After removal of 2 bases from V and 4 bases from J, the junction contained 0 bases not matched to a gene. The CDR3 consists of 15 residues.

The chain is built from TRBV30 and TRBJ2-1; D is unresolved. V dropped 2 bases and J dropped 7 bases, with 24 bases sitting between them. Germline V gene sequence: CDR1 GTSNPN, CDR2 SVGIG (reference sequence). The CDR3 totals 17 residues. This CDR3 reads CAWSYITLPISRNEQFF. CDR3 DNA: TGTGCCTGGAGTTATATTACCCTACCTATTTCTAGGAATGAGCAGTTCTTC.

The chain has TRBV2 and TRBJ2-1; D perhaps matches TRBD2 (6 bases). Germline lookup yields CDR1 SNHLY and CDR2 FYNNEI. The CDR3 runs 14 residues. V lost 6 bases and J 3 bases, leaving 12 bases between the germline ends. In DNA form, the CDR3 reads TGTGCCAGCAGAGACCGGGACTTCTACAATGAGCAGTTCTTC. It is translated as CASRDRDFYNEQFF.

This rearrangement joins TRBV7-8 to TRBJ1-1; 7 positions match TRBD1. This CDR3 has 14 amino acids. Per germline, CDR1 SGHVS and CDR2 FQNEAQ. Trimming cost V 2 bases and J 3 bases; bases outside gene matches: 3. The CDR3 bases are TGTGCCAGCAGCTTATTGACAGGGTACACTGAAGCTTTCTTT. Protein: CASSLLTGYTEAFF.

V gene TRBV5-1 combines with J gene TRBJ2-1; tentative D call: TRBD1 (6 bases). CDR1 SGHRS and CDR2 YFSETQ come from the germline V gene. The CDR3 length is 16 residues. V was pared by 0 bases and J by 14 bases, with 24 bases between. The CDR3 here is CASSLAQTGMGPSKFF. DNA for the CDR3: TGCGCCAGCAGCTTGGCCCAAACAGGGATGGGGCCGAGCAAGTTCTTC. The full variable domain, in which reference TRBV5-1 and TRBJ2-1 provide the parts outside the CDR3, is KAGVTQTPRYLIKTRGQQVTLSCSPISGHRSVSWYQQTPGQGLQFLFEYFSETQRNKGNFPGRFSGRQFSNSRSEMNVSTLELGDSALYLCASSLAQTGMGPSKFFGPGTRLTVL.

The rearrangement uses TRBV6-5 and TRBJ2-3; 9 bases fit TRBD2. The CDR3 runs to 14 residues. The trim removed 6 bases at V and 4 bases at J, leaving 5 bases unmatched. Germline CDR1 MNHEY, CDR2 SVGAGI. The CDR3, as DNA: TGTGCCAGCAGGGCGGGGGGGCTAGCAGATACGCAGTATTTT. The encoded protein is CASRAGGLADTQYF.

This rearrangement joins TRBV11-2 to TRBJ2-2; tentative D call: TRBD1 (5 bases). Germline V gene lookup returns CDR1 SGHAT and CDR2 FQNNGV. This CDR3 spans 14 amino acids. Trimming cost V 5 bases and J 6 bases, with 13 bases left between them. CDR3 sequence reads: CASSRRQGAGELFF. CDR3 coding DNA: TGTGCCAGCAGCCGCCGGCAGGGCGCCGGGGAGCTGTTTTTT.

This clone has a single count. Here the CDR3 reads CASRPSGSYEQFF. The CDR3 DNA reads as TGTGCCAGCAGACCGAGCGGGAGCTATGAGCAGTTCTTC. The chain carries TRBV6-5 and TRBJ2-1; 8 bases agree with TRBD2. Germline CDR1 and CDR2: MNHEY and SVGAGI. J was trimmed by 8 bases and V by 6 bases; bases with no gene match: 6. This CDR3 region has 13 residues.